The 17 T cell receptor beta chains given below trace back to one sample, sequenced in a study of a mutant IDH1 vaccine in newly diagnosed glioma. The antigens of these receptors remain unknown. Here immunoSEQ multiplex PCR was the method, and the copy in TCRdb shows in-frame clones only, minus some. There are about 56,000 clones in the sample; 75% occur only once, and about 5% lies in the top ten. Time point of the sample: week 47, end of study. Doses comprised 300 ug of mutant IDH1 20-mer peptide each, plus topical imiquimod. Material: PBMCs, obtained from a glioma patient whose treatment included an IDH1 peptide vaccine. The receptor set was obtained from a man between 45 and 60 years old with glioma.

This chain connects TRBV11-2 to TRBJ2-5; 8 bases agree with TRBD1. The CDR3 is made up of 15 amino acids. V gave up 4 bases and J gave up 4 bases; unmatched junction bases: 8. The germline V gene has CDR1 SGHAT and CDR2 FQNNGV. This chain's CDR3 is CASSSYRDRGETQYF. The CDR3 DNA is TGTGCCAGCAGCTCCTACCGCGACAGGGGAGAGACCCAGTACTTC.

The rearrangement uses TRBV9 and TRBJ1-6; the D is unclear. Germline V gene data show CDR1 as SGDLS and CDR2 as YYNGEE. There are 16 residues in the CDR3. V was pared by 3 bases and J by 7 bases, with 17 bases between. The CDR3 is CASSARRDLGNSPLHF. The CDR3 DNA reads as TGTGCCAGCAGCGCTCGGCGGGATCTGGGAAATTCACCCCTCCACTTT.

The rearrangement uses TRBV7-9 and TRBJ2-5; 8 positions agree with TRBD1. The CDR3 is 18 residues long. Germline assignment: CDR1 SEHNR and CDR2 FQNEAQ (reference sequence). Trimming removed 1 base from V and 5 bases from J; junction bases left unmatched: 15. This chain's CDR3 is CASSLVVLGAGGRETQYF. The CDR3 DNA reads as TGTGCCAGCAGCTTAGTGGTTTTGGGGGCAGGGGGCCGGGAGACCCAGTACTTC.

CDR3 residues: CASSDRGRGEETQYF. The CDR3 nucleotides read TGTGCCAGCAGTGACAGGGGGCGTGGCGAGGAGACCCAGTACTTC. This chain links TRBV2 with TRBJ2-5; 8 nucleotides line up with TRBD1. Germline V CDR1 and CDR2: SNHLY, FYNNEI. Trimming at V came to 3 bases and at J to 5 bases, leaving 8 bases not matched to a gene. This CDR3 spans 15 amino acids.

The chain carries TRBV5-6 and TRBJ2-2, with 9 bases that match TRBD1. Germline trimming cut 4 bases from V and 0 bases from J; bases unmatched to any gene: 4. The germline V gene encodes CDR1 SGHDT and CDR2 YYEEEE. This CDR3 spans 16 amino acids. The CDR3 region has the DNA TGTGCCAGCAGCGGCCGGACAGGGGCGAACACCGGGGAGCTGTTTTTT. Residues: CASSGRTGANTGELFF.

V is TRBV19 and J is TRBJ2-5, with 11 positions matching TRBD2. Looked up from germline, CDR1 is LNHDA and CDR2 is SQIVND (reference sequence). The CDR3 length is 16 residues. Unmatched junction bases numbered 11, after V lost 9 bases and J lost 2 bases. The CDR3 region is CASATSGGILQETQYF. As DNA, the CDR3 is TGTGCCAGCGCAACTAGCGGGGGAATCCTTCAAGAGACCCAGTACTTC. Based on the CDR3 plus reference TRBV19 and TRBJ2-5, the full variable domain is DGGITQSPKYLFRKEGQNVTLSCEQNLNHDAMYWYRQDPGQGLRLIYYSQIVNDFQKGDIAEGYSVSREKKESFPLTVTSAQKNPTAFYLCASATSGGILQETQYFGPGTRLLVL.

The V gene is TRBV2, the J gene TRBJ2-7; 7 bases are a match to TRBD1. The CDR3 consists of 14 residues. Germline lookup yields CDR1 SNHLY and CDR2 FYNNEI. V lost 4 bases, J lost 3 bases, and 6 bases stayed unmatched. CDR3 loop: CASSAGTESYEQYF. The CDR3, as DNA: TGTGCCAGCAGTGCTGGGACAGAGAGCTACGAGCAGTACTTC.

This clone was detected only a few times. Written as DNA, the CDR3 is TGTGCCAGCTGCGGGGATCACAATCAGCCCCAGCATTTT. Translating it yields CASCGDHNQPQHF. This sequence joins TRBV2 and TRBJ1-5; D not resolved. V was trimmed by 8 bases and J by 3 bases, leaving 11 bases between them. The germline V gene has CDR1 SNHLY and CDR2 FYNNEI. CDR3 size: 13 residues.

This clone was detected only once. The rearrangement joins TRBV5-5 to TRBJ2-1; TRBD1 matches at 8 bases. V lost 1 base, J lost 0 bases, and 12 bases stayed unmatched. CDR1 and CDR2 (germline): SGHKS, YYEKEE (reference sequence). The CDR3 has 19 amino acids. The CDR3 reads CASSLRTGMRGSSYNEQFF. The CDR3 bases are TGTGCCAGCAGCTTGAGGACAGGGATGCGGGGTAGCTCCTACAATGAGCAGTTCTTC.

This chain uses TRBV30 with TRBJ1-3; no clear D gene. V was clipped by 1 base and J by 7 bases, with 8 bases between them. This CDR3 has 12 residues. Per germline, CDR1 GTSNPN and CDR2 SVGIG (reference sequence). DNA for the CDR3: TGTGCCTGGAGTGAACCAAGGAACACCATATATTTT. Its protein product is CAWSEPRNTIYF.

This clone appeared a single time. The V gene is TRBV9, the J gene TRBJ1-3; 7 bases are a match to TRBD1. The CDR3 has 14 amino acids. Germline V gene data show CDR1 as SGDLS and CDR2 as YYNGEE. Trimming cost V 3 bases and J 3 bases; bases outside gene matches: 3. The CDR3 is CASSARQGGNTIYF. The DNA for the CDR3 is TGTGCCAGCAGCGCCCGACAGGGTGGAAACACCATATATTTT.

The chain has TRBV30 and TRBJ1-3; TRBD1 aligns across 7 bases. The germline V gene has CDR1 GTSNPN and CDR2 SVGIG (reference sequence). The CDR3 length is 13 residues. J gave up 4 bases and V 7 bases, and 7 bases lay outside the gene matches. This CDR3 is CASGDSPGNTIYF. The CDR3 coding sequence is TGTGCCTCGGGGGACAGCCCGGGAAACACCATATATTTT.

The rearrangement uses TRBV4-1 and TRBJ2-3; D is possibly TRBD2 (6 bases). In germline, CDR1 is MGHRA, CDR2 YSYEKL. This CDR3 contains 17 residues. Trimming took off 3 bases at V and 4 bases at J, with 20 bases between the two ends. CDR3 DNA: TGCGCCAGCAGCCACCAGCCCGCGCGACTAGTGGCAGATACGCAGTATTTT. Protein sequence: CASSHQPARLVADTQYF.

The gene calls are TRBV4-3 and TRBJ2-3; D remains unclear. Germline lookup yields CDR1 LGHNA and CDR2 YSLEER. Trimming cost V 0 bases and J 5 bases, with 12 bases left between them. There are 15 residues in the CDR3. In nucleotides, the CDR3 is TGCGCCAGCAGCCAAGATGGTGGGCATGGAGATACGCAGTATTTT. Residues: CASSQDGGHGDTQYF.

The gene calls are TRBV2 and TRBJ1-6; TRBD1 agrees at 8 bases. V lost 7 bases and J lost 10; bases outside the gene matches: 12. Per germline, CDR1 SNHLY and CDR2 FYNNEI. The CDR3 length is 15 residues. The CDR3 loop is CASTTTPGQESPLHF. In DNA form, the CDR3 reads TGTGCCAGCACCACCACGCCGGGACAGGAGTCACCCCTCCACTTT.

Worth noting for this clone: The junction departs from germline at one end; a sequencing error may be responsible. The gene calls are TRBV6-5 and TRBJ2-2; 7 bases are a match to TRBD1. Germline V lookup: CDR1 MNHEY, CDR2 SVGAGI. This CDR3 spans 14 amino acids. The CDR3: CASNYRQGSGELFF. CDR3 DNA sequence: TGTGCCAGCAATTACCGACAGGGTTCCGGGGAGCTGTTTTTT.

The V gene is TRBV10-1, the J gene TRBJ1-2; D ambiguous. Germline CDR1 and CDR2: WNHNN and SYGVQD (reference sequence). This CDR3 region has 13 residues. Trimming took 3 bases from V and 2 from J, leaving 7 bases between them. CDR3 DNA: TGCGCCAGCAGTGAAGGACCGAACTATGGCTACACCTTC. It specifies CASSEGPNYGYTF.